These 11 T cell receptor beta chains share one sample of origin, sequenced in a study of T cell changes during pregnancy in multiple sclerosis. Measured with immunoSEQ multiplex PCR; TCRdb has only the in-frame clones, and not every one. The table lists tens of thousands of clones, over 90% of them singletons. The input for sequencing was CD8+ T cells from peripheral blood mononuclear cells, taken in the third trimester of pregnancy. The receptor set was obtained from a female donor with multiple sclerosis, enrolled in a pregnancy study.

The rearrangement uses TRBV7-9 and TRBJ1-3; D is possibly TRBD1 (5 bases). The germline V gene has CDR1 SEHNR and CDR2 FQNEAQ (reference sequence). This CDR3 is 15 amino acids long. V lost 6 bases and J lost 0, with 12 bases in between. The chain's CDR3 is CASRLDGGSGNTIYF. In DNA form, the CDR3 reads TGTGCCAGCAGACTCGACGGGGGCTCTGGAAACACCATATATTTT. Full variable domain (remainder filled in from reference TRBV7-9 and TRBJ1-3): DTGVSQNPRHKITKRGQNVTFRCDPISEHNRLYWYRQTLGQGPEFLTYFQNEAQLEKSRLLSDRFSAERPKGSFSTLEIQRTEQGDSAMYLCASRLDGGSGNTIYFGEGSWLTVV.

The V call is TRBV9, the J call TRBJ1-3; 9 bases are shared with TRBD1. This CDR3 has 18 amino acids. J gave up 0 bases and V 3 bases, and 10 bases lay outside the gene matches. Germline CDR1 SGDLS, CDR2 YYNGEE. The CDR3 reads CASSAHRGTGISGNTIYF. The CDR3 nucleotides are TGTGCCAGCAGCGCCCATCGAGGGACAGGGATCTCTGGAAACACCATATATTTT. The variable domain in full, with the rest retrieved from reference TRBV9 and TRBJ1-3, is DSGVTQTPKHLITATGQRVTLRCSPRSGDLSVYWYQQSLDQGLQFLIQYYNGEERAKGNILERFSAQQFPDLHSELNLSSLELGDSALYFCASSAHRGTGISGNTIYFGEGSWLTVV.

The V gene is TRBV5-4, the J gene TRBJ2-7; 9 bases line up with TRBD1. CDR1 and CDR2 from the germline V gene are SGHNT and YYREEE (reference sequence). After removal of 2 bases from V and 4 bases from J, the junction contained 4 bases not matched to a gene. The CDR3 has 14 amino acids. The CDR3 DNA is TGTGCCAGCAGCTTTGGACAGGGGCTTTACGAGCAGTACTTC. The encoded protein is CASSFGQGLYEQYF.

The chain is built from TRBV5-4 and TRBJ1-4; TRBD1 aligns across 7 bases. The ends lost 3 bases at V and 4 bases at J; junction bases unmatched: 9. There are 16 residues in the CDR3. Germline CDR1 and CDR2: SGHNT and YYREEE (reference sequence). This CDR3 reads CASSSTGAKGNEKLFF. CDR3 nucleotides: TGTGCCAGCAGCTCCACAGGGGCAAAGGGTAATGAAAAACTGTTTTTT. Together with reference TRBV5-4 and TRBJ1-4, the CDR3 gives the full variable domain: ETGVTQSPTHLIKTRGQQVTLRCSSQSGHNTVSWYQQALGQGPQFIFQYYREEENGRGNFPPRFSGLQFPNYSSELNVNALELDDSALYLCASSSTGAKGNEKLFFGSGTQLSVL.

The sample holds one count of this clone. This chain joins TRBV11-2 and TRBJ1-3; D is perhaps TRBD1 (6 bases). The germline V gene has CDR1 SGHAT and CDR2 FQNNGV. Trimming left V 5 bases short and J 1 base short, with 18 bases between. This CDR3 is 17 amino acids long. The CDR3 region has the DNA TGTGCCAGCAGCCAGGGGCCGGCACGGAGGTCTGGAAACACCATATATTTT. Residues: CASSQGPARRSGNTIYF.

The chain joins TRBV7-9 to TRBJ2-7; 9 nucleotides match TRBD1. Per the germline V gene, CDR1 is SEHNR and CDR2 is FQNEAQ (reference sequence). The CDR3 is 14 amino acids. Germline trimming cut 4 bases from V and 2 bases from J; bases unmatched to any gene: 3. CDR3 in DNA: TGTGCCAGCAGCTCCGGGACAGGGACCTACGAGCAGTACTTC. It codes for CASSSGTGTYEQYF.

This clone was counted a single time. The J gene is TRBJ2-3, the V gene TRBV4-1; 8 bases map to TRBD2. The CDR3 covers 18 residues. V was clipped by 1 base and J by 5 bases; unmatched bases: 14. CDR1 and CDR2 from the germline V gene are MGHRA and YSYEKL. The CDR3 here is CASSQVSGGPLEGDTQYF. The CDR3 nucleotides are TGCGCCAGCAGCCAAGTTTCGGGAGGGCCATTGGAGGGAGATACGCAGTATTTT.

The chain combines TRBV19 with TRBJ2-7; 9 nucleotides line up with TRBD1. The CDR3 loop spans 15 amino acids. Germline V gene lookup returns CDR1 LNHDA and CDR2 SQIVND (reference sequence). V dropped 6 bases and J dropped 2; count of bases not matched to a gene: 8. CDR3 sequence (DNA): TGTGCCAGTAGCCACAGGGGGCCCCCGCCCTACGAGCAGTACTTC. It is translated as CASSHRGPPPYEQYF.

The chain is built from TRBV4-3 and TRBJ2-7, with D perhaps matching TRBD1 (6 bases). Germline CDR1 is LGHNA and CDR2 is YSLEER. The germline V and J ends were trimmed by 3 bases and 4 bases, with 10 bases remaining between them. The CDR3 sequence is 13 residues long. The CDR3 DNA is TGCGCCAGCAGCCACGGACAGTCTTACGAGCAGTACTTC. Encoded protein: CASSHGQSYEQYF.

This rearrangement joins TRBV29-1 to TRBJ1-2; D may be TRBD1 (6 bases). Germline lookup yields CDR1 SQVTM and CDR2 ANQGSEA. The length of the CDR3 is 12 residues. V lost 4 bases, J lost 8 bases, and 14 bases lay in between. DNA of the CDR3: TGCAGCGTTGGGATGGGGGCGAGAGGCTACACCTTC. Protein sequence: CSVGMGARGYTF.

This chain joins TRBV9 and TRBJ2-7; D might be TRBD1 (6 bases). The V end lost 0 bases, the J end lost 6 bases, and 10 bases lay between the germline ends. This CDR3 is 13 amino acids long. Germline V lookup: CDR1 SGDLS, CDR2 YYNGEE. The DNA for the CDR3 is TGTGCCAGCAGCGTAGTGACAGGAGGCGAGCAGTACTTC. Translating gives CASSVVTGGEQYF.